The clone carrying this TCR beta chain occurred many times. The sample belongs to a study of metastatic and nonmetastatic thyroid tumors. Nobody among the patients had been given any treatment before thyroid surgery. V was clipped by 3 bases and J by 10 bases, with 14 bases between them. CDR1 SGHDT and CDR2 YYEEEE come from the germline V gene. The CDR3 has 13 residues. Through MiXCR, TCRdb re-clonotyped the PCR reads. The repertoire holds around 25,000 clones, with 20% to 30% as singletons. The chain combines TRBV5-6 with TRBJ2-1; D unresolved. Sequencing used blood. The sequence was obtained from a male donor with papillary thyroid cancer or a benign thyroid nodule (not recorded which). Some clones in this sample may be carry-over from other donors' samples. The CDR3 DNA reads as TGTGCCAGCAGCTCCGGCTACGAGGAAGAGCAGTTCTTC. It encodes CASSSGYEEEQFF.